This T cell receptor (beta chain) originates from a study of Graves' ophthalmopathy and Graves' hyperthyroidism. About the research overall: Peripheral blood was collected at initial diagnosis, before any treatment. Points from the study as a whole: Most thyroid clonotypes with frequency above 0.001 were detected in blood too.

V gave up 1 base and J gave up 3 bases, with 13 bases separating them. There are 15 residues in the CDR3. Germline V gives CDR1 MGHRA, CDR2 YSYEKL. A note on this clonotype: Its antigen remains unidentified.

Newly diagnosed, the hyperthyroidism patients had under 2 months' duration and were aged 18 to 65. The diagnosis was founded upon clinical symptoms, serum thyroxine, TRAb, thyroid ultrasound and orbital computed tomography. Amplification of TCR beta CDR3 regions used RNA transcripts. An opening RT-PCR round employed HTBI primers and preceded a second-round multiplex PCR. TCRdb re-analysed the multiplex PCR reads in MiXCR, keeping a single row per CDR3 protein. The sample lists roughly 350,000 distinct CDR3 sequences, about a sixth seen once, with roughly 2.6% in the top ten. The sequence was obtained from an adult woman with stable Graves' hyperthyroidism. The V gene is TRBV4-1, the J gene TRBJ2-7; D gene uncertain. The material sequenced was peripheral blood. CDR3 coding DNA: TGCGCCAGCAGCCAAGTAGGTGTTGAAAACTACGAGCAGTACTTC. It encodes CASSQVGVENYEQYF.